This TCR beta chain was profiled in a study of T cell responses to AZD1222 COVID-19 vaccine. Study overall: Analyses pooled second doses at about 4 or about 12 weeks.

V was pared by 4 bases and J by 1 base, with 13 bases of the junction left unmatched. In germline, CDR1 is ENHRY, CDR2 SYGVKD. CDR3 length: 18 amino acids. With respect to this clone: No antigen is known for it.

Study conclusions and caveats: Clonal diversity was possibly underestimated; the donors were predominantly white British and more often female.

TCRdb's table, derived via immunoSEQ multiplex PCR, lists solely in-frame clones and lacks some. The sample carries some 130,000 clones, approximately 90% recorded once. The chain uses TRBV10-3 and TRBJ2-3, with TRBD1 matching 8 bases. Sequences were derived from peripheral blood, sampled on day 0 of AZD1222 vaccination. This sequence was found in an adult in good health. The CDR3 reads CAISGKPDRGPGTDTQYF. Written as DNA, the CDR3 is TGTGCCATCAGTGGCAAACCAGACAGGGGTCCGGGCACAGATACGCAGTATTTT.